This T cell receptor beta chain was sequenced for a study of blood T cell repertoires in COVID-19. Study in general: The cDNA or gDNA used as material had been derived from T cells, B-cell-depleted T cells, or PBMCs.

The ends were cut back, 1 base at V and 8 bases at J, with 15 bases in the middle. Germline CDR1 and CDR2: LGHDT and YNNKEL (reference sequence). The CDR3 has 16 residues. Profiled with immunoSEQ multiplex PCR; TCRdb holds only in-frame clones, not every one. The sample lists 95,000 to 100,000 clones, less than 85% occurring once. This clonotype originated in a woman in her 70s with active or convalescent COVID-19. The V gene is TRBV3-1 (or the pseudogene TRBV3-2), the J gene TRBJ1-6, with D tentatively TRBD1 (6 bases). The specimen sequenced was peripheral blood. The CDR3 spells CASSQGFGTPYSPLHF. Here the CDR3 DNA reads TGTGCCAGCAGCCAAGGATTTGGGACACCGTATTCACCCCTCCACTTT.